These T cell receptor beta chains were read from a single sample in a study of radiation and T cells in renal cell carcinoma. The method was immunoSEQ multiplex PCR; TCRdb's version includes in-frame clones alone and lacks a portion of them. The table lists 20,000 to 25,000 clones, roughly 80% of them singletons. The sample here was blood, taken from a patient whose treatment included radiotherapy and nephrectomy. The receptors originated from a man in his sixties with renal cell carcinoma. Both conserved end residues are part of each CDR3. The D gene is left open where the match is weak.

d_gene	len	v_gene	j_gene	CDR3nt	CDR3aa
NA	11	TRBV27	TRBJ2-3	TGTGCCAGCAGTACTTTAGATACGCAGTATTTT	CASSTLDTQYF
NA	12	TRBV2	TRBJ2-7	TGTGCCAGCAGGGACAGTTCCTACGAGCAGTACTTC	CASRDSSYEQYF
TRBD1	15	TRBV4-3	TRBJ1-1	TGCGCCAGCAGCCAAGGAGCCACAGGGGGCACTGAAGCTTTCTTT	CASSQGATGGTEAFF
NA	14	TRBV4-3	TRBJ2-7	TGCGCCAGCAGCCAAGGAAGCCTTGGGTACGAGCAGTACTTC	CASSQGSLGYEQYF
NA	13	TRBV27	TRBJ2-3	TGTGCCAGCAGTTTACAGTTCACAGATACGCAGTATTTT	CASSLQFTDTQYF
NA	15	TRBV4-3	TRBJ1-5	TGCGCCAGCAGCCTGTCTTGGGCCCAAAATCAGCCCCAGCATTTT	CASSLSWAQNQPQHF
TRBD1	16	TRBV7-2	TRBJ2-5	TGTGCCAGCAGCTTAGATTGGACAGGGGGTTTAGAGACCCAGTACTTC	CASSLDWTGGLETQYF
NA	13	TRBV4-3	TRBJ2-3	TGCGCCAGCAGCCAAGATCCTGAGGATACGCAGTATTTT	CASSQDPEDTQYF
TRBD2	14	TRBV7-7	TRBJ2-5	TGTGCCAGCAGCCGTAGCGGGGGGGGAGAGACCCAGTACTTC	CASSRSGGGETQYF
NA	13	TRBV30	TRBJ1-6	TGTGCCTGGTCACAGGGAACGCGGTCACCCCTCCACTTT	CAWSQGTRSPLHF
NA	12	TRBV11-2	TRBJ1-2	TGTGCCAGCAGCTTTGGACAGTCTGGCTACACCTTC	CASSFGQSGYTF